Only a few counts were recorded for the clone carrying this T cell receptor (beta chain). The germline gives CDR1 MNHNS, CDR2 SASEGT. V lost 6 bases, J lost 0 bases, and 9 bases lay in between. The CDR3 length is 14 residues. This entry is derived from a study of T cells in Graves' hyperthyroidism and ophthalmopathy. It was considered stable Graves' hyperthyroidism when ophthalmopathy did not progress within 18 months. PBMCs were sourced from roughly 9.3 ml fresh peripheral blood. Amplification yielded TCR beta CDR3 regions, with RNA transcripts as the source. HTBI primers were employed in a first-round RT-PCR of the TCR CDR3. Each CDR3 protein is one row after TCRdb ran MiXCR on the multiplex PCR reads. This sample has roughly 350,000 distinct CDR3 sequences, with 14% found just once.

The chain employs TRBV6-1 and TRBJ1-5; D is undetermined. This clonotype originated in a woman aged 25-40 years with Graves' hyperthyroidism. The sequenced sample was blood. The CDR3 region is CASSTGYSNQPQHF. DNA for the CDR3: TGTGCCAGCAGCACGGGTTATAGCAATCAGCCCCAGCATTTT.